This T cell receptor (beta chain) was sequenced during a study of identical twins. Study conclusions and caveats: Insertions ran lower in abundant cord blood beta clonotypes, though not in memory repertoires.

Via MiXCR, TCRdb re-called the 5' RACE reads, giving one row per CDR3 protein. The data show some 1,700,000 distinct CDR3 sequences, less than 40% seen once. This clonotype was recorded a few times. Its antigen is unidentified. The V end lost 1 base, the J end lost 4 bases, and 13 bases lay between the germline ends. The CDR3 runs to 14 residues. Germline V gene lookup returns CDR1 DFQATT and CDR2 SNEGSKA (reference sequence). The clonotype comes from a newborn girl in good health. The sample consisted of cord blood. The V and J genes are TRBV20-1 and TRBJ1-2; D remains unclear. Here the CDR3 DNA reads TGCAGTGCTAGAGGCCAAGGCCAGGTCTATGGCTACACCTTC. Its translation is CSARGQGQVYGYTF.